This T cell receptor (beta chain) is from a study of a mutant IDH1 vaccine in newly diagnosed glioma. The overall study: Treated patients comprised around 60% males and about 38% females, mean age approximately 42 years. Most patients had radiochemotherapy with temozolomide before enrollment; others had one alone. General study findings and limits: Among all patients, vaccine-induced immune responses occurred in 85% to 95%. Seemingly, pseudoprogression had no relation to changes in the top peripheral T cell clonotypes.

Repertoires were generated with immunoSEQ multiplex PCR, while TCRdb's copy carries only in-frame clones and drops some. The profile shows 80,000 to 100,000 clones, roughly 82% of them singletons. The time point is: baseline, week 1 (first vaccination visit). Treatment specified: pre-vaccination baseline after standard-of-care therapy. V lost 0 bases, J lost 4 bases, and 11 bases lay in between. Germline V gene sequence: CDR1 SGHRS, CDR2 YFSETQ. The CDR3 has 14 residues. With respect to this clone: Its antigen is not known.

The sequence derives from a man in his forties or fifties with glioma. Some clones in this sample may be carry-over from other donors' samples. Material: PBMCs, obtained from a glioma patient treated with radiotherapy, temozolomide or both. The chain is built from TRBV5-1 and TRBJ2-7; D not resolved. The CDR3 nucleotides read TGCGCCAGCAGCTTGGATCGGCAGGCGTACGAGCAGTACTTC. Translating it yields CASSLDRQAYEQYF.